This TCR beta chain comes out of a study of blood T cell repertoires in COVID-19. Study-level information: The analysed material was cDNA or gDNA that came from T cells, B-cell-depleted T cells, or PBMCs.

This clone was recorded once. This CDR3 contains 13 residues. From germline, CDR1 is GTSNPN and CDR2 SVGIG (reference sequence). V gave up 0 bases and J gave up 5 bases, with 8 bases separating them. The authors' processing: Counts of nucleated cells, estimated from reference gene primer amplification, were obtained. Assay used: immunoSEQ multiplex PCR; TCRdb lists only in-frame clones, some missing. From that table come the V and J calls and clone size; the DNA was used to work out D and trimming. This table has approximately 99,000 clones, approximately 85% appearing once. The sample was peripheral blood. The V gene is TRBV30, the J gene TRBJ1-5; D not certain. The receptor was isolated from a human donor in a cohort sampled during active COVID-19. In DNA form, the CDR3 reads TGTGCCTGGAGTGTACGGGAGGATCAGCCCCAGCATTTT. Translation: CAWSVREDQPQHF.